One sample yielded the 13 T cell receptor beta chains listed below, sequenced in a study of high-grade serous ovarian cancer treatment subgroups (TCRdb year 2021). Tumor samples were obtained before definitive surgery or chemotherapy. The library was produced with the immunoSEQ multiplex PCR assay. The table was pulled from immuneACCESS by TCRdb, which kept in-frame rearrangements only. Such tables lose some clones; where checked, under half of the loss comes from unresolved V genes, and the rest has no known cause. Here the sample has 2,000 to 2,500 clones; around three quarters occur a single time. The ten largest make up roughly 9.1% of the sample. Sample: tumor tissue. These receptors were taken from a human donor with high-grade serous ovarian cancer.

This chain connects TRBV19 to TRBJ1-1; weak D call: TRBD1 (5 bases). The CDR3 contains 13 residues. The V end was cut by 5 bases, the J end by 6 bases, with 13 bases between. CDR1 is LNHDA and CDR2 is SQIVND in the germline V gene (reference sequence). CDR3 amino acids: CASSVWGLAEAFF. The CDR3 DNA reads as TGTGCCAGTAGTGTCTGGGGGTTAGCTGAAGCTTTCTTT. The full variable domain, with the rest looked up from reference TRBV19 and TRBJ1-1, is DGGITQSPKYLFRKEGQNVTLSCEQNLNHDAMYWYRQDPGQGLRLIYYSQIVNDFQKGDIAEGYSVSREKKESFPLTVTSAQKNPTAFYLCASSVWGLAEAFFGQGTRLTVV.

The chain links TRBV14 to TRBJ1-2; the D is unclear. This CDR3 comprises 13 residues. V gave up 5 bases and J gave up 8 bases, with 15 bases separating them. CDR1 and CDR2 from the germline V gene are SGHDN and FVKESK. This CDR3 is CASSSHGSGGYTF. The CDR3 region has the DNA TGTGCCAGCAGCAGCCACGGGTCGGGAGGCTACACCTTC.

V usage is TRBV11-3 and J usage is TRBJ1-3, with D possibly matching TRBD1 (6 bases). Trimming left V 5 bases short and J 4 bases short, with 12 bases between. Germline V CDR1 and CDR2: SGHNT, YENEEA. The length of the CDR3 is 14 residues. CDR3 sequence (DNA): TGTGCCAGCAGCAACGTCCAGGGGGGAAACACCATATATTTT. Its protein product is CASSNVQGGNTIYF.

The chain uses TRBV6-5 and TRBJ2-7; possible D gene TRBD1, 5 bases. Deletions cut 5 bases from V and 8 bases from J, with 16 bases between. This CDR3 is built from 13 residues. The germline gives CDR1 MNHEY, CDR2 SVGAGI. The CDR3 spells CASSTDKPTKQYF. The CDR3 nucleotides read TGTGCCAGCAGTACGGACAAGCCGACCAAGCAGTACTTC.

The chain joins TRBV29-1 to TRBJ2-7, with TRBD1 as a possible D gene (5 bases). The CDR3 is 11 amino acids. Trimming left V 7 bases short and J 3 bases short, with 10 bases between. Germline CDR1 reads SQVTM; CDR2 reads ANQGSEA. CDR3: CSAGSDYEQYF. The CDR3 DNA reads TGCAGCGCAGGGTCCGACTACGAGCAGTACTTC.

The V call is TRBV14, the J call TRBJ2-6; 7 bases fit TRBD1. Germline lookup yields CDR1 SGHDN and CDR2 FVKESK. This CDR3 has 20 residues. Trimming cost V 0 bases and J 0 bases; bases outside gene matches: 11. CDR3 region: CASSQDWGNRGNSGANVLTF. The CDR3 bases are TGTGCCAGCAGCCAAGATTGGGGGAACAGGGGAAACTCTGGGGCCAACGTCCTGACTTTC.

This clone was picked up one time. The V and J genes are TRBV7-2 and TRBJ1-6; TRBD1 matches 9 bases. V shed 2 bases and J 0 bases; nucleotides not matched to a gene: 5. The germline V gene encodes CDR1 SGHTA and CDR2 FQGNSA. The CDR3 sequence is 18 residues long. In nucleotides, the CDR3 is TGTGCCAGCAGCTTAACGGGACAGGGCAGCTCCTATAATTCACCCCTCCACTTT. Amino acids: CASSLTGQGSSYNSPLHF.

The chain employs TRBV2 and TRBJ2-7; possibly TRBD2 for D (6 bases). CDR1 is SNHLY, CDR2 FYNNEI, per germline. The length of the CDR3 is 14 residues. Between the trimmed V and J ends, which lost 3 bases and 0 bases, there was a span of 9 bases. CDR3 nucleotide sequence: TGTGCCAGCAGTGACGGGGGTCTCTCCTACGAGCAGTACTTC. Translation gives CASSDGGLSYEQYF.

The chain is built from TRBV4-3 and TRBJ2-1; no clear D gene. The V end lost 0 bases, the J end lost 6 bases, and 15 bases lay between the germline ends. This CDR3 spans 16 amino acids. Germline values: CDR1 LGHNA, CDR2 YSLEER. The CDR3 DNA reads TGCGCCAGCAGCCAAGATGTCAGTAGATTGATCAATGAGCAGTTCTTC. This sequence encodes CASSQDVSRLINEQFF.

The chain combines TRBV7-2 with TRBJ1-1, with 10 positions matching TRBD1. V shed 4 bases and J 4 bases; nucleotides not matched to a gene: 0. This CDR3 comprises 13 residues. Germline CDR1 is SGHTA and CDR2 is FQGNSA. The CDR3 DNA follows: TGTGCCAGCAGCTGGACAGGGGGCACTGAAGCTTTCTTT. This sequence encodes CASSWTGGTEAFF.

This clone was observed a handful of times. The chain links TRBV25-1 to TRBJ1-2, with D unresolved. The CDR3 contains 13 residues. Germline loops: CDR1 MGHDK, CDR2 SYGVNS. The V and J ends lost 1 base and 8 bases respectively, with 11 bases between them. CDR3 nucleotide sequence: TGTGCCAGCAGTGAATTCTCCTTGGAGGGCTACACCTTC. Its translation is CASSEFSLEGYTF.

CDR3 loop: CASRTRSYSNQPQHF. CDR3 DNA: TGTGCCAGCAGAACACGCAGCTATAGCAATCAGCCCCAGCATTTT. This chain connects TRBV6-1 to TRBJ1-5; D gene ambiguous. CDR1 is MNHNS, CDR2 SASEGT, per germline. The CDR3 loop spans 15 amino acids. V dropped 6 bases and J dropped 0 bases, with 12 bases sitting between them.

J is TRBJ1-2 and V is TRBV6-1; D is uncertain. The CDR3 consists of 12 residues. Trimming cost V 2 bases and J 5 bases, with 6 bases left between them. Looked up from germline, CDR1 is MNHNS and CDR2 is SASEGT. CDR3 sequence reads: CASSEFSYGYTF. DNA for the CDR3: TGTGCCAGCAGTGAATTTAGTTATGGCTACACCTTC.